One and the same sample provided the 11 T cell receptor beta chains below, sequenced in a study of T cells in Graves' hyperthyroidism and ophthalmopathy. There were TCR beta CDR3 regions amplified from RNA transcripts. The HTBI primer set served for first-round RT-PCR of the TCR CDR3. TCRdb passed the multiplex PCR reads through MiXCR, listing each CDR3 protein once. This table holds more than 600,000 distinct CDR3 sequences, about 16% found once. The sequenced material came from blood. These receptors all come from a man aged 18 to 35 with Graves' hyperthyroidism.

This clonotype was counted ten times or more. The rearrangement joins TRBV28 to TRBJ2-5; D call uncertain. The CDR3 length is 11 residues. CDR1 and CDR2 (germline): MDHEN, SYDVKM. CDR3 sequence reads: CAARVGETQYF. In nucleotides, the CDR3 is TGTGCGGCTAGGGTAGGAGAGACCCAGTACTTC.

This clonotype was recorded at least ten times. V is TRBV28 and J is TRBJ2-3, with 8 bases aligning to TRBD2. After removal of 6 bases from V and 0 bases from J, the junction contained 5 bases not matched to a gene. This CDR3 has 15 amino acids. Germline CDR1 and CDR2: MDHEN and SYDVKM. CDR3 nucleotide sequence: TGTGCCAGCAGCCTAGCGGGTACTAGCACAGATACGCAGTATTTT. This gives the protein CASSLAGTSTDTQYF.

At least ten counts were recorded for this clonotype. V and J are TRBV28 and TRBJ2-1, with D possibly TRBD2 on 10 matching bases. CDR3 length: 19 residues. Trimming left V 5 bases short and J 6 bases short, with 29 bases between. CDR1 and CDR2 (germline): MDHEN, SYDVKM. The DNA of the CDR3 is TGTGCCAGCAGTCTTTACAGGGGGCTAGCGGGAGAAAGAGCCAATGAGCAGTTCTTC. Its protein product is CASSLYRGLAGERANEQFF.

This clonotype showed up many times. The chain's CDR3 is CASVGGDRTDTQYF. For the CDR3, the DNA is TGTGCCAGCGTCGGGGGCGACCGCACAGATACGCAGTATTTT. The chain uses TRBV5-6 and TRBJ2-3; D might be TRBD1 or TRBD2, each matching 6 bases. This CDR3 is 14 amino acids long. CDR1 and CDR2 from the germline V gene are SGHDT and YYEEEE. V dropped 7 bases and J dropped 1 base, with 13 bases sitting between them. The whole variable domain, filled in from reference TRBV5-6 and TRBJ2-3, reads DAGVTQSPTHLIKTRGQQVTLRCSPKSGHDTVSWYQQALGQGPQFIFQYYEEEERQRGNFPDRFSGHQFPNYSSELNVNALLLGDSALYLCASVGGDRTDTQYFGPGTRLTVL.

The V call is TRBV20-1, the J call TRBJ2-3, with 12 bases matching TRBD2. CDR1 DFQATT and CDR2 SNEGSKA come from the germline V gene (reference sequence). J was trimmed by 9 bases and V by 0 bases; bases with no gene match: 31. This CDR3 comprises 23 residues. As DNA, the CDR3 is TGCAGTGCTAGAGATCCGACGGGGGCCTCCCTAGCGGGAGGGTGGAGGTGGTTAGAAACGCAGTATTTT. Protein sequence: CSARDPTGASLAGGWRWLETQYF.

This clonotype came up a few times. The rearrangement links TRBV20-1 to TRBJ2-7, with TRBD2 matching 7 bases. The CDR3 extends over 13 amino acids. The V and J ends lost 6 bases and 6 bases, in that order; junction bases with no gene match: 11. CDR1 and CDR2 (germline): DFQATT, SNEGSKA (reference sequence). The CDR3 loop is CSAGEGLRGEQYF. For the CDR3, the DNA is TGCAGTGCAGGGGAGGGACTCCGGGGCGAGCAGTACTTC.

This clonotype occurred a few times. The chain's CDR3 is CSARPRGESEQYF. The CDR3 coding sequence is TGCAGTGCTAGACCCCGGGGGGAGAGCGAGCAGTACTTC. The J gene is TRBJ2-7, the V gene TRBV20-1, with 7 nucleotides matching TRBD2. Germline assignment: CDR1 DFQATT and CDR2 SNEGSKA (reference sequence). The V and J ends lost 2 bases and 6 bases, in that order; junction bases with no gene match: 7. The CDR3 has 13 amino acids.

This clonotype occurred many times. CDR3: CASSTPGTSGSKRGYEQFF. The CDR3 bases are TGTGCCAGCAGCACCCCGGGGACTAGCGGGAGTAAAAGGGGCTATGAGCAGTTCTTC. The chain is built from TRBV6-2 or TRBV6-3 and TRBJ2-1; 14 nucleotides align to TRBD2. Germline V lookup: CDR1 MNHEY, CDR2 SVGEGT. The V segment lost 6 bases and the J segment 8 bases; nucleotides outside the gene matches: 18. The CDR3 contains 19 residues.

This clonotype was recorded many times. DNA for the CDR3: TGTGCCAGCAGTGGGGGGGGGGCCGATGGTAATGAGCAGTTCTTC. Protein sequence: CASSGGGADGNEQFF. The chain employs TRBV6-2 or TRBV6-3 and TRBJ2-1; tentative D call: TRBD2 (7 bases). Germline CDR1 MNHEY, CDR2 SVGEGT. The germline V and J ends were trimmed by 5 bases and 7 bases, with 18 bases remaining between them. This CDR3 has 15 residues.

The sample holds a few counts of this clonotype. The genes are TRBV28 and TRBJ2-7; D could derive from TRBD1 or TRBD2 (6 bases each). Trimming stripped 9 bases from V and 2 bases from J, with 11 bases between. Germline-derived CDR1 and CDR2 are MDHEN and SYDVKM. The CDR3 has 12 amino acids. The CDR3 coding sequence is TGTGCCAGTGAGGGGGAGGCCTACGAGCAGTACTTC. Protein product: CASEGEAYEQYF.

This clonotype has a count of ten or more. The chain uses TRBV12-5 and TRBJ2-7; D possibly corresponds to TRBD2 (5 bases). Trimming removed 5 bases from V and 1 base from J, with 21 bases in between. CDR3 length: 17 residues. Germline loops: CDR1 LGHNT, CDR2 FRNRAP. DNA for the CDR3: TGTGCTAGTGGTCCAACTCCTAGGGCGGGTAAATCCTACGAGCAGTACTTC. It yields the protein CASGPTPRAGKSYEQYF.